Only a few counts were recorded for the clone carrying this TCR beta chain. This sample stems from a study of cytomegalovirus exposure and HLA in healthy donors. CDR1 and CDR2 from the germline V gene are SGHTA and FQGTGA. The junction had 6 bases not matched to a gene; V was cut back by 6 bases and J by 2 bases. The CDR3 is 14 residues long. The PCR ran on 60 Vbeta and 13 Jbeta primers. This table comes from immunoSEQ multiplex PCR, and its TCRdb copy is limited to in-frame clones, with some not included. This repertoire shows 60,000 to 80,000 clones, 55% to 65% found once; its top ten account for roughly 3.1%.

This receptor was obtained from a man aged 25 to 45 in good health and CMV-seronegative. The chain couples TRBV7-3 to TRBJ1-2; 7 bases line up with TRBD1. The sequenced sample consisted of PBMCs. The CDR3 here is CASRAQTGNYGYTF. In DNA form, the CDR3 reads TGTGCCAGCAGGGCTCAGACAGGGAACTATGGCTACACCTTC.